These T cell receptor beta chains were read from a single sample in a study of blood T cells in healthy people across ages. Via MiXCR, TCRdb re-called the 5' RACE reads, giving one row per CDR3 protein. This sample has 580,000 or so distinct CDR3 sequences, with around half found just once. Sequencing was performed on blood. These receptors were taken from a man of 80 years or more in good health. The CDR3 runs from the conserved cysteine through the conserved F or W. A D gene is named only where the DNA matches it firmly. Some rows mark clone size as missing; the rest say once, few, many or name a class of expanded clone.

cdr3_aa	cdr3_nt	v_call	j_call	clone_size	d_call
CASSPSTATSTDTQYF	TGTGCCAGCAGCCCCTCGACAGCAACAAGCACAGATACGCAGTATTTT	TRBV4-2	TRBJ2-3	.	.
CASSQGGQGASYGYTF	TGCGCCAGCAGCCAGGGGGGACAGGGGGCTTCCTATGGCTACACCTTC	TRBV4-3	TRBJ1-2	.	TRBD1
CASSYAGPYEQYF	TGTGCCAGCAGCTACGCGGGCCCCTACGAGCAGTACTTC	TRBV7-9	TRBJ2-7	.	.
CASSLLAGVSNQPQHF	TGTGCCAGCAGTTTATTGGCAGGGGTTAGCAATCAGCCCCAGCATTTT	TRBV27	TRBJ1-5	few	.
CSVETVGGPGNEQFF	TGCAGCGTTGAGACGGTGGGAGGGCCAGGCAATGAGCAGTTCTTC	TRBV29-1	TRBJ2-1	few	TRBD2
CASSAGLAGEDGEQFF	TGTGCCAGCAGCGCTGGACTAGCGGGAGAGGATGGTGAGCAGTTCTTC	TRBV11-3	TRBJ2-1	.	TRBD2
CASSSPSSGSTDTQYF	TGTGCCAGCAGTTCCCCCTCGAGCGGGAGCACAGATACGCAGTATTTT	TRBV28	TRBJ2-3	once	.
CSVEQGAYEQYF	TGCAGCGTCGAACAGGGGGCCTACGAGCAGTACTTC	TRBV29-1	TRBJ2-7	few	TRBD1
CSVEGALNTEAFF	TGCAGCGTTGAAGGGGCTCTGAACACTGAAGCTTTCTTT	TRBV29-1	TRBJ1-1	.	.
CASSQAPGTGEYEQYF	TGTGCCAGCAGCCAAGCCCCGGGAACAGGGGAATACGAGCAGTACTTC	TRBV4-2	TRBJ2-7	.	TRBD1